This T cell receptor (beta chain) appears in the sequencing data of a study of T cells in Graves' hyperthyroidism and ophthalmopathy. The study's findings and limits: Patients with ophthalmopathy were separated from those with stable hyperthyroidism by a 13 V-J model.

This clonotype was detected only a few times. Its antigen is not known. Germline V gene data show CDR1 as SEHNR and CDR2 as FQNEAQ (reference sequence). The CDR3 is 16 amino acids. V shed 3 bases and J shed 2 bases, with 14 bases lying between them. RNA transcripts yielded amplified TCR beta CDR3 regions. HTBI primers were used for first-round RT-PCR of the TCR CDR3. Each CDR3 protein gets one entry after TCRdb re-called the multiplex PCR reads with MiXCR. The sample includes around 450,000 distinct CDR3 sequences, 15% to 17% of them seen just once. Uncontrolled infection, other autoimmune disease, pregnancy or lactation led to exclusion.

This sequence joins TRBV7-9 and TRBJ1-3, with D unresolved. The TCR comes from a woman between 18 and 29 years old with Graves' hyperthyroidism. Sample: blood. The CDR3 coding sequence is TGTGCCAGCAGCTTCCTCGATCGGAAGGCTGGAAACACCATATATTTT. It translates to CASSFLDRKAGNTIYF.